Below, 4 T cell receptor beta chains from the same sample are listed, as sequenced in a study of cytomegalovirus exposure and HLA in healthy donors. Primers included in the PCR were 60 Vbeta and 13 Jbeta primers. Profiled with immunoSEQ multiplex PCR; TCRdb holds only in-frame clones, not every one. Found here are 150,000 to 200,000 clones, roughly 87% of them singletons; the top ten hold less than 0.3%. Sequencing used PBMCs. These receptors all come from a girl less than two years old in good health and CMV-seronegative.

This rearrangement joins TRBV6-1 to TRBJ2-1; D unresolved. V lost 1 base and J 6 bases, leaving 10 bases between the germline ends. The CDR3 length is 14 residues. CDR1 MNHNS and CDR2 SASEGT come from the germline V gene. The CDR3 reads CASSEDTYINEQFF. In DNA, the CDR3 is TGTGCCAGCAGTGAAGATACGTACATCAATGAGCAGTTCTTC.

The J gene is TRBJ1-4, the V gene TRBV7-9; maybe TRBD1 (5 bases). The germline V gene has CDR1 SEHNR and CDR2 FQNEAQ (reference sequence). The CDR3 consists of 15 residues. With 1 base removed from V and 6 bases from J, the gap between germline ends came to 12 bases. CDR3 amino acids: CASSLVQALHEKLFF. The CDR3 region has the DNA TGTGCCAGCAGCTTAGTACAGGCTCTTCATGAAAAACTGTTTTTT.

The rearrangement uses TRBV5-1 and TRBJ2-5, with 9 nucleotides matching TRBD1. The end of the DNA is better explained by TRBJ2-7, so the J call may be wrong. CDR3 length: 17 residues. CDR1 is SGHRS, CDR2 YFSETQ, per germline. CDR3 sequence reads: CASSLAQGYRGLYEQYF. The CDR3 nucleotides are TGCGCCAGCAGCTTAGCACAGGGGTACAGGGGGCTTTACGAGCAGTACTTC.

In its sample, this clone was seen a few times. The chain has TRBV4-1 and TRBJ2-7; 10 bases are shared with TRBD2. This CDR3 contains 14 residues. V lost 3 bases to trimming and J lost 6 bases; unmatched junction nucleotides: 5. Germline CDR1 reads MGHRA; CDR2 reads YSYEKL. The CDR3 is CASSQAGTSAEQYF. CDR3 bases: TGCGCCAGCAGCCAGGCCGGGACTAGCGCCGAGCAGTACTTC.